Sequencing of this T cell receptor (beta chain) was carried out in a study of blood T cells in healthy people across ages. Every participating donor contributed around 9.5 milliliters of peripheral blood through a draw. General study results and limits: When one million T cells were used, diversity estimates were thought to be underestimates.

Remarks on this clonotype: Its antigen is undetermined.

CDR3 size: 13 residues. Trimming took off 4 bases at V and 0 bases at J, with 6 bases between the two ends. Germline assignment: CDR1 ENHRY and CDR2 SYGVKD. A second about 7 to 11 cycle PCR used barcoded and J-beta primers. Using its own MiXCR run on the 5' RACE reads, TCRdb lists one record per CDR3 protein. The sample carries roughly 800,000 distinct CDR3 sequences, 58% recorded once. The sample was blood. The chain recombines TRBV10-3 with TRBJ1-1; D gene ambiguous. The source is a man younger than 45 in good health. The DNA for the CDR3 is TGTGCCATCAGTGCTAGTGTGAACACTGAAGCTTTCTTT. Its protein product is CAISASVNTEAFF.